The T cell receptor (beta chain) described here comes from a study of T-cell reconstitution after alpha-beta-depleted transplantation in children. As it was prepared, the TCRbeta library received unique molecular identifiers. Each CDR3 protein is one row after TCRdb ran MiXCR on the PCR reads. The table includes 490,000 or so distinct CDR3 sequences, about 10% detected once. J gave up 1 base and V 7 bases, and 10 bases lay outside the gene matches. The CDR3 extends over 16 amino acids. Study-wide results and limits: Reportedly, alpha-beta T cells present about two months post-transplant originated from several hundred expanded clones of graft origin. Surviving recipient cells, namely T cells and thymic progenitors, were the source of high day-60 TCRbeta diversity in some patients. Newly produced T cells mostly accounted for T-cell counts and diversity one year post-transplant.

This clonotype was seen at least ten times. Its specificity is unknown. The TCR comes from a child under 10 years old with inherited bone marrow failure, due to receive a stem cell transplant. Sequences were derived from PBMCs, sampled before TCRalphabeta/CD19-depleted stem cell transplant. V usage is TRBV12-3 or TRBV12-4 and J usage is TRBJ1-1; 9 bases map to TRBD1. The CDR3 DNA reads TGTGCCAGCATTACCGGGACAGGGAGGGCGAACACTGAAGCTTTCTTT. Its protein product is CASITGTGRANTEAFF.